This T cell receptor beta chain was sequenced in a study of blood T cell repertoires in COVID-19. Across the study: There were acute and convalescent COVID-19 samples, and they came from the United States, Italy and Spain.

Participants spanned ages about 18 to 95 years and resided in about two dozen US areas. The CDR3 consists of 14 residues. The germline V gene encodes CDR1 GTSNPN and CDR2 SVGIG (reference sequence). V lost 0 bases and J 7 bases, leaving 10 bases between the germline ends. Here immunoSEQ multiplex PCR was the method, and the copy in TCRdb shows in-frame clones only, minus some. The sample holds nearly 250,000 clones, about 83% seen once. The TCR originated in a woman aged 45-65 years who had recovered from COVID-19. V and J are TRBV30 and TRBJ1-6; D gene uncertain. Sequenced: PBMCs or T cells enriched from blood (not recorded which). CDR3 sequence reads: CAWSVPGGNSPLHF. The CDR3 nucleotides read TGTGCCTGGAGTGTACCAGGTGGGAATTCACCCCTCCACTTT.